This T cell receptor beta chain came from a study of T-cell reconstitution after alpha-beta-depleted transplantation in children. Overall study findings and caveats: Recipient T cells and thymic progenitors that survived gave rise to the high TCRbeta diversity observed at day 60 in some patients. Fresh T-cell production supplied most of the T-cell counts and diversity seen one year after transplant. By about two months after transplant, alpha-beta T cells reportedly arose from several hundred graft clones that had expanded.

As concerns this clonotype: Its cognate antigen is unknown.

TCRbeta library preparation incorporated unique molecular identifiers. MiXCR, applied by TCRdb to the PCR reads, yields one record per CDR3 protein. Of about 98,000 distinct CDR3 sequences in the sample, more than 20% were seen once. Sequenced here: PBMCs, sampled before TCRalphabeta/CD19-depleted stem cell transplant. The TCR was taken from a boy aged 2 to 10 with acute lymphoblastic leukemia, due to receive a stem cell transplant.

The CDR3 loop reads CASSFRRGNRDFSGANVLTF. The CDR3 coding sequence is TGTGCCAGCAGCTTTCGTCGGGGAAACAGGGACTTTTCTGGGGCCAACGTCCTGACTTTC. The chain links TRBV11-1 to TRBJ2-6; D might be TRBD1 or TRBD2, each matching 6 bases. V lost 3 bases and J 1 base, leaving 22 bases between the germline ends. Germline V gives CDR1 SGHAT, CDR2 FQDESV (reference sequence). The length of the CDR3 is 20 residues. Variable domain in full (rest from reference TRBV11-1 and TRBJ2-6): EAEVAQSPRYKITEKSQAVAFWCDPISGHATLYWYRQILGQGPELLVQFQDESVVDDSQLPKDRFSAERLKGVDSTLKIQPAELGDSAMYLCASSFRRGNRDFSGANVLTFGAGSRLTVL.